This TCR beta chain emerged from a study of human T cells and chemical hapten exposure. Time point: patch test 2, 6 weeks after DPC sensitization. Described treatment: therapeutic diphenylcyclopropenone sensitization with weekly scalp DPC. Researchers sampled blood before each patch test went on. Points from the study as a whole: Expanded TCRs formed significantly more large CDR3 similarity clusters than controls.

This clonotype was seen at least ten times. Its antigen is still unknown. The CDR3 is 16 amino acids. V was shortened by 0 bases and J by 1 base, with 12 bases between the two germline ends. The germline gives CDR1 SEHNR, CDR2 FQNEAQ (reference sequence). Using its own MiXCR run on the RACE reads, TCRdb lists one record per CDR3 protein. This repertoire shows approximately 97,000 distinct CDR3 sequences, roughly an eighth found once; its top ten account for approximately 3.3%. The sequencing here drew on whole blood, taken in connection with sensitization to the hapten diphenylcyclopropenone (DPC). V usage is TRBV7-9 and J usage is TRBJ2-5; D unclear. This TCR came from a woman aged 40 to 50 with alopecia areata. Some clones in this sample may be carry-over from other donors' samples. This CDR3 reads CASSLAVMAVQETQYF. Written as DNA, the CDR3 is TGTGCCAGCAGCTTAGCGGTTATGGCAGTCCAAGAGACCCAGTACTTC.